This TCR beta chain was sequenced for a study of technical replicates of blood from a handful of donors. Germline V lookup: CDR1 SGHKS, CDR2 YYEKEE (reference sequence). This CDR3 spans 14 amino acids. The germline V and J ends were trimmed by 0 bases and 3 bases, with 10 bases remaining between them. The method was immunoSEQ multiplex PCR; TCRdb's version includes in-frame clones alone and lacks a portion of them. The table includes about 75,000 clones, roughly 91% detected once. The chain has TRBV5-5 and TRBJ2-7; perhaps TRBD2 as D (6 bases). What was sequenced was T cells isolated from PBMCs. The clonotype originates from a human donor in good health. Some clones in this sample may be carry-over from other donors' samples. The CDR3 reads CASSLELAGYEQYF. CDR3 nucleotides: TGTGCCAGCAGCTTGGAACTAGCCGGCTACGAGCAGTACTTC.